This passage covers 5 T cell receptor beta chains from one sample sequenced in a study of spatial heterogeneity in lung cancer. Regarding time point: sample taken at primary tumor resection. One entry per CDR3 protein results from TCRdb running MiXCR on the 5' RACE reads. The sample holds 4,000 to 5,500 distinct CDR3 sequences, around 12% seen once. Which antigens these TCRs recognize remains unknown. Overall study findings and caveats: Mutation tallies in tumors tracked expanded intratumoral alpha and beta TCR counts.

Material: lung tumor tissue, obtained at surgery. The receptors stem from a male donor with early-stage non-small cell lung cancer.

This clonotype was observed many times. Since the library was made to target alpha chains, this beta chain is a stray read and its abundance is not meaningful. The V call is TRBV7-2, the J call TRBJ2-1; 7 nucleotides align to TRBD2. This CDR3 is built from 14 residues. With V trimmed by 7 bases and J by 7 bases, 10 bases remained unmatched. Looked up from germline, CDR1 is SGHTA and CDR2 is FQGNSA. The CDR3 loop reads CASTPPGLKNEQFF. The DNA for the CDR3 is TGTGCCAGCACCCCTCCGGGACTAAAGAATGAGCAGTTCTTC.

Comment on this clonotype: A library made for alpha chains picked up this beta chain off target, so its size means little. As DNA, the CDR3 is TGTGCCAGCAGCCAAGTTAGGACAGGCACTGAAGCTTTCTTT. This gives the protein CASSQVRTGTEAFF. The rearrangement uses TRBV14 and TRBJ1-1; 7 positions agree with TRBD1. Germline V lookup: CDR1 SGHDN, CDR2 FVKESK. The CDR3 sequence is 14 residues long. The V and J ends lost 1 base and 4 bases, in that order; junction bases with no gene match: 3.

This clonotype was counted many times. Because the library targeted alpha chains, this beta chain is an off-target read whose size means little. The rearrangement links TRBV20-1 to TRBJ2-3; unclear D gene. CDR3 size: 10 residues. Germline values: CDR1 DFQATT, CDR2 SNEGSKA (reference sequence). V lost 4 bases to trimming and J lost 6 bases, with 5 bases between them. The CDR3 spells CSATWDTQYF. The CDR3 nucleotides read TGCAGTGCTACCTGGGATACGCAGTATTTT.

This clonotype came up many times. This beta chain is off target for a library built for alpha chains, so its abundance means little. The chain's CDR3 is CASSSTGLSYNEQFF. CDR3 DNA: TGTGCCAGCAGTTCGACTGGTCTTTCCTACAATGAGCAGTTCTTC. The chain carries TRBV28 and TRBJ2-1; D uncertain. Trimming took 4 bases from V and 1 from J, leaving 11 bases between them. The germline V gene encodes CDR1 MDHEN and CDR2 SYDVKM. The length of the CDR3 is 15 residues.

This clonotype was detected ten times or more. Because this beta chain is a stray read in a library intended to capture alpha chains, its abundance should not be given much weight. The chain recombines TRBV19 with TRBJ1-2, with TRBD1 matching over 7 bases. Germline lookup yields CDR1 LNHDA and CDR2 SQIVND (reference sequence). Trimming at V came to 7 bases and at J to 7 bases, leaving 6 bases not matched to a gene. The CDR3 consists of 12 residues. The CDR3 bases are TGTGCCAGTACCTCCAACAGGGGTGGCTACACCTTC. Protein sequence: CASTSNRGGYTF.